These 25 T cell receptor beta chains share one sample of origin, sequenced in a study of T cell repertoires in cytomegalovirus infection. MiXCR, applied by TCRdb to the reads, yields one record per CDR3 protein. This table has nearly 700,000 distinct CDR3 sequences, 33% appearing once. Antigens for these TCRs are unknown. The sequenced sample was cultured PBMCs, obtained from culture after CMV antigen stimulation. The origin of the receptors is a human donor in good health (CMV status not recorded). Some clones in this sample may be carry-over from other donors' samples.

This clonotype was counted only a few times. The CDR3 sequence is CASSPAWTSGTGEQFF. Written as DNA, the CDR3 is TGTGCCAGCAGTCCCGCCTGGACTAGCGGGACGGGTGAGCAGTTCTTC. The V gene is TRBV7-7, the J gene TRBJ2-1; 12 bases map to TRBD2. The CDR3 is made up of 16 amino acids. The V segment lost 6 bases and the J segment 9 bases; nucleotides outside the gene matches: 12. CDR1 SSHAT and CDR2 FNYEAQ come from the germline V gene (reference sequence).

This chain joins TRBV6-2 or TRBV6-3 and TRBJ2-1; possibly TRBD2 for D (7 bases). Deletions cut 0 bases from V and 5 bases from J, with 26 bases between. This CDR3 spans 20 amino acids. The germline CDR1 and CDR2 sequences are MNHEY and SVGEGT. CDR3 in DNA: TGTGCCAGCAGTTACTCGGTGTATCAAGGGGGGGCTTCTCTACACAATGAGCAGTTCTTC. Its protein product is CASSYSVYQGGASLHNEQFF.

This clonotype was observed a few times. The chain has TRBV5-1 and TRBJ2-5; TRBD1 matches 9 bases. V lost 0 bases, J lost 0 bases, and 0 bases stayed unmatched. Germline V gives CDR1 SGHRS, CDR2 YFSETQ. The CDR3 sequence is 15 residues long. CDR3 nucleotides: TGCGCCAGCAGCTTGGGGACAGGGGACCAAGAGACCCAGTACTTC. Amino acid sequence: CASSLGTGDQETQYF. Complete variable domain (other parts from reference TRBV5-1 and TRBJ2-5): KAGVTQTPRYLIKTRGQQVTLSCSPISGHRSVSWYQQTPGQGLQFLFEYFSETQRNKGNFPGRFSGRQFSNSRSEMNVSTLELGDSALYLCASSLGTGDQETQYFGPGTRLLVL.

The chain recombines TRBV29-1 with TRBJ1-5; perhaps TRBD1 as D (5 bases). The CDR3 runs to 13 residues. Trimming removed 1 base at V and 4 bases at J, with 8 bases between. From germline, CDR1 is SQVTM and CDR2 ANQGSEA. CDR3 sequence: CSVEVGGNQPQHF. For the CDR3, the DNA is TGCAGCGTTGAAGTCGGGGGGAATCAGCCCCAGCATTTT.

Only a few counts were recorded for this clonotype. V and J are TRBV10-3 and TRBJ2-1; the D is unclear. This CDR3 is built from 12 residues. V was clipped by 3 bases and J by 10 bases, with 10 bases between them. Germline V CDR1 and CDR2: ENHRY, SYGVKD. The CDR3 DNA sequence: TGTGCCATCAGTGAAACAACAAACGAGCAGTTCTTC. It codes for CAISETTNEQFF.

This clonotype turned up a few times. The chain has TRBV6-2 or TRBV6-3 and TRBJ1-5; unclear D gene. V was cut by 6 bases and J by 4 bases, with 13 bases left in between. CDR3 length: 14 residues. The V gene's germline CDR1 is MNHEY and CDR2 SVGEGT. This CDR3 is CASRHGGLNQPQHF. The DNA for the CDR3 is TGTGCCAGCAGGCACGGCGGGCTAAATCAGCCCCAGCATTTT.

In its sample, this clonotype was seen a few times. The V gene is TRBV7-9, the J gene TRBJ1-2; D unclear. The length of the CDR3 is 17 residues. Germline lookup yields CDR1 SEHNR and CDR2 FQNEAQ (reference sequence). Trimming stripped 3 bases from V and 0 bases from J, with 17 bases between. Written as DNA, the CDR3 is TGTGCCAGCAGCTTTAACAGAAGCCCCCAGACTAACTATGGCTACACCTTC. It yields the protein CASSFNRSPQTNYGYTF.

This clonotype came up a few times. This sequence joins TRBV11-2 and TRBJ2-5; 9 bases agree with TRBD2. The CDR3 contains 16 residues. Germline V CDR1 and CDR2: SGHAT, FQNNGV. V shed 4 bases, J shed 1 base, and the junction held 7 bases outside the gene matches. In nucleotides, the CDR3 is TGTGCCAGCAGCTCCTTCCTACTAGCGGGCCAAGAGACCCAGTACTTC. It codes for CASSSFLLAGQETQYF.

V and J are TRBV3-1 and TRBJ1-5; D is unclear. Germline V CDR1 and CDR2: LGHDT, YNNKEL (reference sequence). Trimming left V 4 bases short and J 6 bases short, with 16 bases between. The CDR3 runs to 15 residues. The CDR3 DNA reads TGTGCCAGCAGCCCCGATGGCAGCGGTGGTCAGCCCCAGCATTTT. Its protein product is CASSPDGSGGQPQHF.

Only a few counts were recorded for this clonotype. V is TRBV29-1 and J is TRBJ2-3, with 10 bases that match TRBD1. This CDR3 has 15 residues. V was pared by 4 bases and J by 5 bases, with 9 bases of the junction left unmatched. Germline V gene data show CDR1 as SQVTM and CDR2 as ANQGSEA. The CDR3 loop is CSVGQGATKGDTQYF. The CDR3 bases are TGCAGCGTTGGACAGGGGGCGACGAAGGGAGATACGCAGTATTTT.

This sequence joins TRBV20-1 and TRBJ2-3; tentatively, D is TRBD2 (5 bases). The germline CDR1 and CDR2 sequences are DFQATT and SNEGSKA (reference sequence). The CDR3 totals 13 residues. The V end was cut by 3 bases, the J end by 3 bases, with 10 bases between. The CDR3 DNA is TGCAGTGCTAGTCGGCGGAGGACAGATACGCAGTATTTT. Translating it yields CSASRRRTDTQYF.

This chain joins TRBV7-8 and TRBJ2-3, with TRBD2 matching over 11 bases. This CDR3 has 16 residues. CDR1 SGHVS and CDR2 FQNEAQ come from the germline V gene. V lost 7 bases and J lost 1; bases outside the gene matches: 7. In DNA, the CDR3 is TGTGCCAGCAACCTTACTAGCGGGGGAGGCACAGATACGCAGTATTTT. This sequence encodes CASNLTSGGGTDTQYF.

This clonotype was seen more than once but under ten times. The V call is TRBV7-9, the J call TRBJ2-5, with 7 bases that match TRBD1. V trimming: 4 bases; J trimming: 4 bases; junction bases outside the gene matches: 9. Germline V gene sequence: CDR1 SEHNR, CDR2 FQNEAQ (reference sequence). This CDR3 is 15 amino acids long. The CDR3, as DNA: TGTGCCAGCAGCTCTCCGACAGGGATAGGAGAGACCCAGTACTTC. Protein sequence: CASSSPTGIGETQYF.

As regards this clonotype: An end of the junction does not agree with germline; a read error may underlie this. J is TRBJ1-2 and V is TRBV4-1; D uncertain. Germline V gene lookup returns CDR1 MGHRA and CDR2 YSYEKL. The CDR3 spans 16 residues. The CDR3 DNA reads TGTGCCAGCAGCCAAGATGGTGGATTAGCTAACTATGGCTACACCTTC. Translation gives CASSQDGGLANYGYTF.

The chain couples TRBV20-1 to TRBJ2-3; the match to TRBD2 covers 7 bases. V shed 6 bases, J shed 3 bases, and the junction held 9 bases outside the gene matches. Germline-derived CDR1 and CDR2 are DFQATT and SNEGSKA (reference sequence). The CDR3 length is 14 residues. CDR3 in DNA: TGCAGTGCCCTTTTGGGGGGGAGGACAGATACGCAGTATTTT. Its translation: CSALLGGRTDTQYF.

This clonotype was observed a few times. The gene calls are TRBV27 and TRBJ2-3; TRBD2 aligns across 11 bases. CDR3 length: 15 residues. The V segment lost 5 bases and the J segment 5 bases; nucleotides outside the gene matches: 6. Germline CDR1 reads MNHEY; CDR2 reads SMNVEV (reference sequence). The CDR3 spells CASSDSGGAGDTQYF. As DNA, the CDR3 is TGTGCCAGCAGTGATAGCGGGGGGGCGGGAGATACGCAGTATTTT.

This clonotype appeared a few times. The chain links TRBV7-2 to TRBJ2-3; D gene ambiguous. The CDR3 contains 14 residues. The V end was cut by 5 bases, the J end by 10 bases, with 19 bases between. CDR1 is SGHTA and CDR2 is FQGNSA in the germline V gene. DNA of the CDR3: TGTGCCAGCAGCCTAACCCCCCGCGGCCCCTCGCAGTATTTT. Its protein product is CASSLTPRGPSQYF.

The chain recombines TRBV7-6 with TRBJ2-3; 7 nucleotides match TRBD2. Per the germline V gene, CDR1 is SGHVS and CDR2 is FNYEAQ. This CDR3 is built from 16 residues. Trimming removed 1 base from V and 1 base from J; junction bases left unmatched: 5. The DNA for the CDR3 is TGTGCCAGCAGCTTAGGAGCGGGAAGGGGCACAGATACGCAGTATTTT. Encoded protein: CASSLGAGRGTDTQYF.

The CDR3 protein is CASSPTIVEWNYGYTF. In DNA form, the CDR3 reads TGTGCCAGCAGTCCTACGATAGTGGAATGGAACTATGGCTACACCTTC. This rearrangement joins TRBV6-6 to TRBJ1-2; D is uncertain. The V gene lost 5 bases and the J gene lost 2 bases, with 18 bases spanning the gap. CDR3 length: 16 residues. Germline V gives CDR1 MNHNY, CDR2 SVGAGI (reference sequence).

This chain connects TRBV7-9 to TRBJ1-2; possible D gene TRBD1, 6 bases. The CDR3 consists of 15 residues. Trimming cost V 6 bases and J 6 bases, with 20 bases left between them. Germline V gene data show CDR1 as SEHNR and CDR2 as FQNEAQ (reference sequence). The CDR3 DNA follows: TGTGCCAGCAGTTTACTTCTGGCGGGGGGCCATGGCTACACCTTC. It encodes CASSLLLAGGHGYTF. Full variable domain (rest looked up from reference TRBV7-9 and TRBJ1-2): DTGVSQNPRHKITKRGQNVTFRCDPISEHNRLYWYRQTLGQGPEFLTYFQNEAQLEKSRLLSDRFSAERPKGSFSTLEIQRTEQGDSAMYLCASSLLLAGGHGYTFGSGTRLTVV.

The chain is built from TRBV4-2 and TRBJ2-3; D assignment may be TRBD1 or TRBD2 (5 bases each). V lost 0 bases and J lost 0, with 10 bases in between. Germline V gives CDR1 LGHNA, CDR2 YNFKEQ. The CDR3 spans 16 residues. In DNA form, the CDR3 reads TGTGCCAGCAGCCAAGATATCGGGGCTAGCACAGATACGCAGTATTTT. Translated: CASSQDIGASTDTQYF.

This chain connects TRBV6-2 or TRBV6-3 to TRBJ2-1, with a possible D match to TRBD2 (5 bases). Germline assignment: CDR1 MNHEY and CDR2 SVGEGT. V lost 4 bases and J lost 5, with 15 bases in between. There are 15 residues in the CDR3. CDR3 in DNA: TGTGCCAGCAGTTCGGGATTCTCCGGGAACAATGAGCAGTTCTTC. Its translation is CASSSGFSGNNEQFF.

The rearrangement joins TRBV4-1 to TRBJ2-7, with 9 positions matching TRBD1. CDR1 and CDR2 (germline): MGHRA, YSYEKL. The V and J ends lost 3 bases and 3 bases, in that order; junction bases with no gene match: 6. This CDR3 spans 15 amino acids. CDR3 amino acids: CASSHPGTGIYEQYF. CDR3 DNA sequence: TGCGCCAGCAGCCATCCCGGGACAGGGATCTACGAGCAGTACTTC.

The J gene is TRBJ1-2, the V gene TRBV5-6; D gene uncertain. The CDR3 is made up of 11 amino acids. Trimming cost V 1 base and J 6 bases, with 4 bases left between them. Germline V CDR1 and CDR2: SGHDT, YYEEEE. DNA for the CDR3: TGTGCCAGCAGCTTGCGGAATGGCTACACCTTC. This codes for CASSLRNGYTF.

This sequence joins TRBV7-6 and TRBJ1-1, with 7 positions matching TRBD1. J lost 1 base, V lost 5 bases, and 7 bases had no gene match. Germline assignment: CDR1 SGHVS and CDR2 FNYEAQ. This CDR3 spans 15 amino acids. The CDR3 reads CASSPSPGGNTEAFF. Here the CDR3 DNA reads TGTGCCAGCAGCCCATCGCCAGGGGGGAACACTGAAGCTTTCTTT.